A selection of T cell receptor beta chains follows, all from one sample in a study of CD8+ T cells in alopecia areata. Generated by immunoSEQ multiplex PCR, the TCRdb table keeps only in-frame clones and is missing some. The sample carries 180,000 or so clones, about 47% recorded once. The starting material was CD8+ T cells sorted from blood, obtained at roughly week 52, from a patient treated with tofacitinib. The receptors were sampled from a human donor with alopecia areata. The CDR3 runs from the conserved cysteine through the conserved F or W. D genes are given only for firm matches. A clone size is listed for some rows: how often the clone was seen (once, few, many), or a class if it is expanded.

d_call	v_call	clone_size	j_call	cdr3_aa	cdr3_nt
-	TRBV30	-	TRBJ1-2	CAWSGILEVYGYTF	TGTGCCTGGAGCGGGATCCTTGAAGTGTATGGCTACACCTTC
TRBD1	TRBV6-5	few	TRBJ1-2	CASSYGTGNVYGYTF	TGTGCCAGCAGTTACGGGACAGGAAATGTCTATGGCTACACCTTC
-	TRBV10-3	-	TRBJ1-1	CAISVLQGGWGEAFF	TGTGCCATCAGCGTTCTACAGGGCGGGTGGGGTGAAGCTTTCTTT
-	TRBV29-1	-	TRBJ2-3	CSVDTDTQYF	TGCAGCGTGGACACAGATACGCAGTATTTT
-	TRBV12-5	-	TRBJ1-2	CASAPDTPYYGYTF	TGTGCTAGTGCCCCGGACACTCCTTACTATGGCTACACCTTC
-	TRBV30	-	TRBJ1-6	CAWKAQFDSPLHF	TGTGCCTGGAAGGCACAATTTGATTCACCCCTCCACTTT
TRBD1	TRBV25-1	-	TRBJ1-1	CASRPGGITEAFF	TGTGCCAGCAGGCCAGGGGGAATCACTGAAGCTTTCTTT
TRBD1	TRBV28	-	TRBJ1-1	CASSPGQGSTEAFF	TGTGCCAGCAGCCCGGGACAGGGGAGCACTGAAGCTTTCTTT
-	TRBV2	-	TRBJ2-5	CASSGGETQYF	TGTGCCAGCAGTGGCGGGGAGACCCAGTACTTC
TRBD2	TRBV4-1	-	TRBJ2-3	CASSQAYGLATDTQYF	TGCGCCAGCAGCCAAGCATATGGACTAGCCACAGATACGCAGTATTTT
TRBD1	TRBV7-2	-	TRBJ1-5	CASSLAGTGVGLGQPQHF	TGTGCCAGCAGCTTAGCCGGGACAGGGGTTGGTCTGGGTCAGCCCCAGCATTTT
-	TRBV5-6	-	TRBJ2-3	CASSGGHLNADTQYF	TGTGCCAGCAGCGGGGGACACCTGAACGCAGATACGCAGTATTTT
-	TRBV6-6	-	TRBJ1-6	CASSIQAWNSPLHF	TGTGCCAGCAGTATACAAGCGTGGAATTCACCCCTCCACTTT
TRBD1	TRBV11-2	-	TRBJ2-1	CASSLDRGLYNEQFF	TGTGCCAGCAGCCTCGACAGGGGGCTGTACAATGAGCAGTTCTTC
-	TRBV5-4	-	TRBJ2-7	CASSTRDTAYEQYF	TGTGCCAGCAGCACCCGGGACACTGCCTACGAGCAGTACTTC
-	TRBV5-1	-	TRBJ2-2	CASFGGVNTGELFF	TGCGCCAGCTTCGGCGGGGTCAACACCGGGGAGCTGTTTTTT
TRBD1	TRBV19	-	TRBJ1-1	CASADREDLNTEAFF	TGTGCCAGCGCCGACAGGGAAGACCTGAACACTGAAGCTTTCTTT
TRBD2	TRBV5-1	-	TRBJ2-1	CASSTSGSYNEQFF	TGCGCCAGTTCCACTAGCGGCTCCTACAATGAGCAGTTCTTC
-	TRBV7-9	few	TRBJ1-5	CASSLAPPGSNQPQHF	TGTGCCAGCAGCTTAGCCCCCCCCGGGAGCAATCAGCCCCAGCATTTT
TRBD1	TRBV13	few	TRBJ1-1	CASSLVGTGGWTEAFF	TGTGCCAGCAGCTTAGTGGGGACAGGTGGATGGACTGAAGCTTTCTTT
-	TRBV27	few	TRBJ1-6	CASTPLGPNSPLHF	TGTGCCAGCACCCCTTTGGGCCCTAATTCACCCCTCCACTTT
TRBD1	TRBV5-4	-	TRBJ1-1	CASSPPGGRTEAFF	TGTGCCAGCAGCCCTCCAGGGGGACGCACTGAAGCTTTCTTT
-	TRBV5-1	-	TRBJ1-1	CASSFGGVNTEAFF	TGCGCCAGCAGCTTCGGGGGCGTGAACACTGAAGCTTTCTTT
TRBD1	TRBV15	-	TRBJ1-2	CATSRDMDRDVYGYTF	TGTGCCACCAGCAGAGATATGGACAGGGATGTCTATGGCTACACCTTC
-	TRBV6-5	-	TRBJ2-3	CASSYLGTSTDTQYF	TGTGCCAGCAGTTACTTAGGAACTAGCACAGATACGCAGTATTTT
-	TRBV7-9	-	TRBJ1-2	CASSPAPRDGYTF	TGTGCCAGCAGCCCCGCCCCGCGGGATGGCTACACCTTC
-	TRBV7-2	few	TRBJ1-1	CASSKGARAPFF	TGTGCCAGCAGCAAAGGGGCGAGGGCACCTTTCTTT
TRBD1	TRBV7-2	-	TRBJ2-3	CASSSDRGRTDTQYF	TGTGCCAGCAGCTCAGACAGGGGGCGCACAGATACGCAGTATTTT
TRBD2	TRBV7-2	-	TRBJ2-1	CASSSSLAGGYNEQFF	TGTGCCAGCAGCTCGAGTCTAGCGGGGGGCTACAATGAGCAGTTCTTC
-	TRBV5-1	-	TRBJ2-5	CASSANQETQYF	TGCGCCAGCAGCGCTAACCAAGAGACCCAGTACTTC